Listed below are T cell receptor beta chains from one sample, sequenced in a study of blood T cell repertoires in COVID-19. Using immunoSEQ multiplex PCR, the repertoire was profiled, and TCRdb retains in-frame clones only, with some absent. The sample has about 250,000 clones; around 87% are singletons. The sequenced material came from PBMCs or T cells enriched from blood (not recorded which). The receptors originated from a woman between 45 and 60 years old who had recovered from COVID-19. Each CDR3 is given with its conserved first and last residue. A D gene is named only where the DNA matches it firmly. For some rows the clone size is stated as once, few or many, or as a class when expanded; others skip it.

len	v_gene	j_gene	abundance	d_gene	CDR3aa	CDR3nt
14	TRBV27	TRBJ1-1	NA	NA	CASSFQGQSTEAFF	TGTGCCAGCAGTTTCCAGGGACAATCCACTGAAGCTTTCTTT
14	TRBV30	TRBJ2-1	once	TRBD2	CAWSKTSIYNEQFF	TGTGCCTGGAGTAAGACTAGCATCTACAATGAGCAGTTCTTC
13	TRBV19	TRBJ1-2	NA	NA	CASSIMGDDGYTF	TGTGCCAGTAGTATAATGGGAGACGATGGCTACACCTTC
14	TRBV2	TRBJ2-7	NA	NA	CASRAVRGGYEQYF	TGTGCCAGCAGGGCTGTGCGGGGCGGTTACGAGCAGTACTTC
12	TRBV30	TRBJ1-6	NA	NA	CAWGSYNSPLHF	TGTGCCTGGGGATCTTATAATTCACCCCTCCACTTT
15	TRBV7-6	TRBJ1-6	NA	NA	CASSSGRGVGSPLHF	TGTGCCAGCAGCTCGGGGCGGGGGGTAGGGTCACCCCTCCACTTT
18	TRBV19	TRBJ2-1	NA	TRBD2	CASSIGARLADSYNEQFF	TGTGCCAGTAGTATAGGAGCCCGCCTAGCGGACTCCTACAATGAGCAGTTCTTC
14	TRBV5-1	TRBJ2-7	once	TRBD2	CASSPGTSGYEQYF	TGCGCCAGCAGCCCCGGGACTAGCGGCTACGAGCAGTACTTC
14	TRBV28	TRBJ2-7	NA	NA	CASSTPGLSFEQYF	TGTGCCAGCAGCACCCCGGGACTGTCTTTCGAGCAGTACTTC
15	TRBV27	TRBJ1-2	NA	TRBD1	CASSETGGLSYGYTF	TGTGCCAGCAGTGAAACAGGGGGCTTAAGCTATGGCTACACCTTC
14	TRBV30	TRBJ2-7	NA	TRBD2	CAWSVGLASYEQYF	TGTGCCTGGAGTGTCGGACTAGCGTCCTACGAGCAGTACTTC
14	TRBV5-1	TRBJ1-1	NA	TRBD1	CASSFTGGKLGAFF	TGCGCCAGCAGCTTCACAGGGGGAAAATTAGGGGCTTTCTTT
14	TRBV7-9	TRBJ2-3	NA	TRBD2	CASSLLLGGDTQYF	TGTGCCAGCAGCTTATTACTGGGAGGGGATACGCAGTATTTT
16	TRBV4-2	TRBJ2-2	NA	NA	CASSHNSLSNTGELFF	TGTGCCAGCAGCCATAACAGCCTATCGAACACCGGGGAGCTGTTTTTT
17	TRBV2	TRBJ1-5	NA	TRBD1	CASSEFRDSIFNQPQHF	TGTGCCAGCAGTGAATTTCGGGACAGTATTTTCAATCAGCCCCAGCATTTT
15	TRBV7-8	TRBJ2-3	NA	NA	CASSLGTLGTDTQYF	TGTGCCAGCAGCTTGGGGACTTTGGGGACAGATACGCAGTATTTT
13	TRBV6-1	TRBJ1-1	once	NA	CASSEARQNEAFF	TGTGCCAGCAGTGAAGCGAGACAGAATGAAGCTTTCTTT
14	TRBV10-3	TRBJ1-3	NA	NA	CATRDSRSGNTIYF	TGTGCCACCAGGGACTCTCGCTCTGGAAACACCATATATTTT
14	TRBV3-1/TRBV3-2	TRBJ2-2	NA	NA	CASSQVRGTGELFF	TGTGCCAGCAGCCAAGTCAGGGGTACCGGGGAGCTGTTTTTT
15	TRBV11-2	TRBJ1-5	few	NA	CASSLGQKDNQPQHF	TGTGCCAGCAGCTTAGGACAGAAGGACAATCAGCCCCAGCATTTT
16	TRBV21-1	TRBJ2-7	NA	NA	CASSKARQPYSYEQYF	TGTGCCAGCAGCAAAGCCAGGCAGCCTTACTCCTACGAGCAGTACTTC
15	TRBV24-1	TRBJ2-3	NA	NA	CATSDPTGSTDTQYF	TGTGCCACCAGTGACCCGACAGGATCCACAGATACGCAGTATTTT
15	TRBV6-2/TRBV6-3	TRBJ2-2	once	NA	CASSYGTSNTGELFF	TGTGCCAGCAGTTACGGGACATCGAACACCGGGGAGCTGTTTTTT
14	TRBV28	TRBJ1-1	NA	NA	CASGNPTVNTEAFF	TGTGCCAGCGGGAACCCGACAGTGAACACTGAAGCTTTCTTT
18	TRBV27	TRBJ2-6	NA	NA	CASSPVRAGHSGANVLTF	TGTGCCAGCAGTCCCGTCCGAGCGGGCCACTCTGGGGCCAACGTCCTGACTTTC
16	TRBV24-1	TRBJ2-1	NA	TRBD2	CATSDSSGSRYNEQFF	TGTGCCACCAGTGATTCTAGCGGGAGCAGGTACAATGAGCAGTTCTTC
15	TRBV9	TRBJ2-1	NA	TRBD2	CASSVRLAGENEQFF	TGTGCCAGCAGCGTAAGACTAGCGGGGGAGAATGAGCAGTTCTTC
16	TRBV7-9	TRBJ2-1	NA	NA	CASSSGLQGGNNEQFF	TGTGCCAGCAGCTCCGGACTTCAGGGAGGCAACAATGAGCAGTTCTTC
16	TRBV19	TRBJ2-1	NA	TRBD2	CASSILAGVEGVEQFF	TGTGCCAGTAGTATTCTAGCGGGAGTAGAAGGGGTTGAGCAGTTCTTC
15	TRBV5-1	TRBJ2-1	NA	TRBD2	CASSLSGRLANEQFF	TGCGCCAGCAGCTTAAGCGGGAGGTTGGCCAATGAGCAGTTCTTC
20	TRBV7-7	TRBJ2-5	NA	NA	CASSLYPPSALGQKPETQYF	TGTGCTAGCAGCTTATACCCCCCCTCGGCTTTGGGACAAAAGCCCGAGACCCAGTACTTC
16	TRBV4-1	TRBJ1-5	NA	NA	CASSHLGQTSNQPQHF	TGCGCCAGCAGCCACCTCGGACAGACTAGCAATCAGCCCCAGCATTTT
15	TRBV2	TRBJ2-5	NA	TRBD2	CASSEWELARETQYF	TGTGCCAGCAGTGAATGGGAACTAGCGAGGGAGACCCAGTACTTC
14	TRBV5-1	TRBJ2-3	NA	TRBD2	CASSFSGGTDTQYF	TGCGCCAGCAGCTTCAGCGGGGGCACAGATACGCAGTATTTT
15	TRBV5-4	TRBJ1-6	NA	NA	CASSLGRREESPLHF	TGTGCCAGCAGCTTGGGTCGCAGGGAGGAGTCACCCCTCCACTTT
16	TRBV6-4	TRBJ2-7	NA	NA	CASSDSIRDTSYEQYF	TGTGCCAGCAGTGACTCGATCCGGGACACCAGTTACGAGCAGTACTTC
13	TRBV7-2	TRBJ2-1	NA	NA	CASSPQRYNEQFF	TGTGCCAGCAGCCCACAGCGGTACAATGAGCAGTTCTTC
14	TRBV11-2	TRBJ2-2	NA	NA	CASSLGGASGELFF	TGTGCCAGCAGCTTAGGGGGCGCATCCGGGGAGCTGTTTTTT
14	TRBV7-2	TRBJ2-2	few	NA	CASSLFEVSGELFF	TGTGCCAGCAGCCTATTTGAGGTCTCCGGGGAGCTGTTTTTT
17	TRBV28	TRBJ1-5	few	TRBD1	CASRRPGQGAGDQPQHF	TGTGCCAGCAGAAGACCGGGACAGGGGGCGGGGGATCAGCCCCAGCATTTT
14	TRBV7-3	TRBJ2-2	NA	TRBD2	CASSSRGGTGELFF	TGTGCCAGCAGCTCACGGGGGGGCACCGGGGAGCTGTTTTTT
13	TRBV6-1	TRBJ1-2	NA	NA	CASSEALVRGYTF	TGTGCCAGCAGTGAAGCGCTTGTGAGGGGCTACACCTTC
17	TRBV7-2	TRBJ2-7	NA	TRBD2	CASSPPPTSGRRYEQYF	TGTGCCAGCAGCCCCCCCCCGACTAGCGGGAGGCGGTACGAGCAGTACTTC
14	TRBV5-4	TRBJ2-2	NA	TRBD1	CASSPGTGYRELFF	TGTGCCAGCAGCCCCGGGACAGGGTATCGGGAGCTGTTTTTT
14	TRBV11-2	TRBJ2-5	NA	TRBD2	CASSPISGKETQYF	TGTGCCAGCAGCCCAATTAGCGGGAAAGAGACCCAGTACTTC
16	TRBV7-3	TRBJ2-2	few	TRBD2	CASSLNSGRLAGELFF	TGTGCCAGCAGCTTAAATAGCGGGAGGTTAGCCGGGGAGCTGTTTTTT
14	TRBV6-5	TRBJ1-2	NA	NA	CATRLAGTNYGYTF	TGTGCCACCCGATTGGCAGGGACTAACTATGGCTACACCTTC
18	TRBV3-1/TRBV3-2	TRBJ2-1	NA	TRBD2	CASSQEVIGRGGSREQFF	TGTGCCAGCAGCCAAGAGGTCATAGGCCGGGGGGGGTCGCGTGAGCAGTTCTTC
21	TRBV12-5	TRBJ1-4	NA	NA	CASGFGPVSYLPEDGNEKLFF	TGTGCTAGTGGTTTTGGTCCGGTCAGTTACCTCCCGGAGGACGGTAATGAAAAACTGTTTTTT
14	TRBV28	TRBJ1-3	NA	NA	CASNGQGRGNTIYF	TGTGCCAGCAATGGTCAGGGTCGAGGAAACACCATATATTTT
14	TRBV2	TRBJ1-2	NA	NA	CASSEVRDSSGYTF	TGTGCCAGCAGTGAAGTCCGGGACTCTAGTGGCTACACCTTC
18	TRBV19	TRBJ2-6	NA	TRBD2	CASSAAGRRETGANVLTF	TGTGCCAGTAGTGCAGCGGGAAGGCGGGAGACTGGGGCCAACGTCCTGACTTTC
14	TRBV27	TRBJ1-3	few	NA	CASSLLADRNTIYF	TGTGCCAGCAGTTTACTGGCAGATAGAAACACCATATATTTT
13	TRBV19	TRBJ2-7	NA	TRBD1	CASSIDRGYEQYF	TGTGCCAGTAGTATCGACAGGGGGTACGAGCAGTACTTC
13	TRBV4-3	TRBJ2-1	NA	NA	CASSLSRYNEQFF	TGCGCCAGCAGCCTTTCACGGTACAATGAGCAGTTCTTC
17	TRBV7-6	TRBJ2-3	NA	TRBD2	CASSLESFGRATDTQYF	TGTGCCAGCAGCTTAGAATCTTTCGGGAGGGCCACAGATACGCAGTATTTT
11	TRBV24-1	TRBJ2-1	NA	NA	CATGQNNEQFF	TGTGCCACCGGACAGAACAATGAGCAGTTCTTC
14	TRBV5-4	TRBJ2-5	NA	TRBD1	CASSPDRGQETQYF	TGTGCCAGCAGCCCAGACAGGGGGCAAGAGACCCAGTACTTC
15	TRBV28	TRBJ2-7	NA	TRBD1	CASSRPGQGSHEQYF	TGTGCCAGCAGCCGCCCGGGACAGGGGTCCCACGAGCAGTACTTC
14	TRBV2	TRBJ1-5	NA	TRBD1	CASKRDRENQPQHF	TGTGCCAGCAAACGTGACAGGGAAAATCAGCCCCAGCATTTT